Given below is one T cell receptor beta chain in context. These data are taken from a study of technical replicates of blood from a few donors. TCRdb's table, derived via immunoSEQ multiplex PCR, lists solely in-frame clones and lacks some. The sample yields about 11,000 clones, around 94% seen once. The germline V and J ends were trimmed by 3 bases and 7 bases, with 12 bases remaining between them. The CDR3 is 14 residues long. Germline CDR1 and CDR2: LNHDA and SQIVND (reference sequence). The chain joins TRBV19 to TRBJ2-2; D not resolved. The receptor comes from a human donor in good health. What was sequenced was PBMCs. CDR3 DNA sequence: TGTGCCAGTAGTATTATGGTCCAGGTCGGGGAGCTGTTTTTT. Translating gives CASSIMVQVGELFF.